Listed here is a single T cell receptor (beta chain). This entry belongs to a study of T cell changes during pregnancy in multiple sclerosis. This CDR3 region has 15 residues. Germline V CDR1 and CDR2: SGHNT, YENEEA. The V gene end was trimmed by 6 bases and the J gene end by 1 base; junction bases not matched to a gene: 5. The repertoire was sequenced with immunoSEQ multiplex PCR; TCRdb's copy has only in-frame clones and lacks some. In the table there are fewer than 70,000 clones, around nine tenths of which are singletons. The chain uses TRBV11-3 and TRBJ1-5, with 8 nucleotides matching TRBD1. The sample comprised peripheral blood from another person, used as feeder cells. This TCR derives from a human donor whose cells served as feeder cells for cultures in a pregnancy study. CDR3 nucleotides: TGTGCCAGCAGACCCTGGACAGGGAGCAATCAGCCCCAGCATTTT. Residues: CASRPWTGSNQPQHF.